This TCR beta chain was recovered during a study of STAT5B mutations in CD4+ large granular lymphocyte leukemia. The wider study: The CDR3 'QG' motif was associated with a particular HLA allele among healthy donors.

Note on this clone: What it binds is not known.

General study results and limits: TRBV06-family usage was enriched in top patient clones (8/27) versus controls (2/35). 25% of private leukemic clonotypes occurred rarely in other patients' non-leukemic repertoires.

The germline CDR1 and CDR2 sequences are MNHNY and SVGAGI (reference sequence). This CDR3 is 14 amino acids long. The V segment lost 6 bases and the J segment 5 bases; nucleotides outside the gene matches: 6. This was a survey-level run. Data came from immunoSEQ multiplex PCR; TCRdb stores just in-frame clones and leaves some out. The sample shows over 20,000 clones, about 86% of them seen only once. This receptor was identified in a human donor in good health. Sample: CD4+ T cells from blood buffy coats. V usage is TRBV6-6 and J usage is TRBJ1-1; 10 bases line up with TRBD1. The CDR3 DNA sequence: TGTGCCAGCAGCCCGGGACAGGGGCGGACTGAAGCTTTCTTT. Its translation: CASSPGQGRTEAFF.